Shown below are 9 T cell receptor beta chains from a single sample sequenced in a study of radiation and T cells in renal cell carcinoma. Produced via immunoSEQ multiplex PCR; TCRdb's table is partial and in-frame only. The table includes 45,000 or so clones, 83% detected once. As to time point: baseline pretreatment blood. Treatment indicated: 15 Gy SBRT to primary tumor, nephrectomy 4 weeks later. The specimen comprised blood, sampled from a patient whose treatment included radiotherapy and nephrectomy. These receptors were obtained from a woman between 65 and 79 years old with renal cell carcinoma.

V gene TRBV2 combines with J gene TRBJ1-5; D is uncertain. V lost 2 bases to trimming and J lost 7 bases, with 15 bases between them. Germline V gives CDR1 SNHLY, CDR2 FYNNEI. The CDR3 covers 15 residues. In DNA form, the CDR3 reads TGTGCCAGCAGTGAAAAACAGCCTGCTGGGCAGCCCCAGCATTTT. This encodes CASSEKQPAGQPQHF.

V is TRBV7-2 and J is TRBJ2-7; 7 bases line up with TRBD2. V dropped 1 base and J dropped 9; count of bases not matched to a gene: 15. The CDR3 spans 16 residues. CDR1 and CDR2 from the germline V gene are SGHTA and FQGNSA. The CDR3 sequence: CASSLGGTSAAMGQYF. CDR3 coding DNA: TGTGCCAGCAGCTTAGGGGGAACTAGCGCCGCCATGGGGCAGTACTTC.

This chain joins TRBV30 and TRBJ2-7; TRBD1 is a possible D gene (5 bases). This CDR3 contains 12 residues. V lost 7 bases, J lost 0 bases, and 10 bases lay in between. The V gene's germline CDR1 is GTSNPN and CDR2 SVGIG (reference sequence). The CDR3 nucleotides are TGTGCCTTATCAGGGTCCTCCTACGAGCAGTACTTC. Its protein product is CALSGSSYEQYF.

The V and J genes are TRBV6-6 and TRBJ2-2, with a possible D match to TRBD2 (6 bases). The CDR3 has 16 amino acids. Per germline, CDR1 MNHNY and CDR2 SVGAGI (reference sequence). The V end lost 5 bases, the J end lost 0 bases, and 13 bases lay between the germline ends. DNA of the CDR3: TGTGCCAGCAGTCAGATCGGGGGAACGAACACCGGGGAGCTGTTTTTT. Translated: CASSQIGGTNTGELFF.

The chain uses TRBV18 and TRBJ2-1; TRBD2 aligns across 10 bases. This CDR3 region has 16 residues. V gave up 1 base and J gave up 6 bases; unmatched junction bases: 6. CDR1 and CDR2 from the germline V gene are KGHSH and LQKENI. Here the CDR3 reads CASSPLQLAGTNEQFF. The CDR3 coding sequence is TGTGCCAGCTCACCACTCCAACTAGCGGGGACCAATGAGCAGTTCTTC.

The rearrangement joins TRBV2 to TRBJ1-3; 8 bases are shared with TRBD1. The junction had 7 bases not matched to a gene; V was cut back by 7 bases and J by 2 bases. The CDR3 is made up of 15 amino acids. Germline CDR1 is SNHLY and CDR2 is FYNNEI. The CDR3 DNA reads TGTGCCAGCATCGACAGGGGTTACGCTGGAAACACCATATATTTT. Its protein product is CASIDRGYAGNTIYF.

The V gene is TRBV6-1, the J gene TRBJ1-2, with 7 nucleotides matching TRBD1. The germline CDR1 and CDR2 sequences are MNHNS and SASEGT. With V trimmed by 3 bases and J by 8 bases, 9 bases remained unmatched. The CDR3 covers 14 residues. CDR3 sequence (DNA): TGTGCCAGCAGTGATAGACAGGGAATGAAGGGCTACACCTTC. It translates to CASSDRQGMKGYTF.

The chain joins TRBV30 to TRBJ2-7; TRBD2 agrees at 7 bases. Germline V gives CDR1 GTSNPN, CDR2 SVGIG (reference sequence). This CDR3 has 15 amino acids. The V segment lost 0 bases and the J segment 6 bases; nucleotides outside the gene matches: 11. CDR3 sequence: CAWSVGVGGLGEQYF. DNA of the CDR3: TGTGCCTGGAGTGTAGGGGTCGGGGGGTTAGGCGAGCAGTACTTC.

This chain uses TRBV5-1 with TRBJ2-3; TRBD1 might be the D (5 bases). CDR3 length: 15 amino acids. Trimming removed 2 bases from V and 1 base from J, with 11 bases in between. Germline V gives CDR1 SGHRS, CDR2 YFSETQ. The CDR3 nucleotides are TGCGCCAGCAGCTTAGAAGGGGATCGCACAGATACGCAGTATTTT. The encoded protein is CASSLEGDRTDTQYF.